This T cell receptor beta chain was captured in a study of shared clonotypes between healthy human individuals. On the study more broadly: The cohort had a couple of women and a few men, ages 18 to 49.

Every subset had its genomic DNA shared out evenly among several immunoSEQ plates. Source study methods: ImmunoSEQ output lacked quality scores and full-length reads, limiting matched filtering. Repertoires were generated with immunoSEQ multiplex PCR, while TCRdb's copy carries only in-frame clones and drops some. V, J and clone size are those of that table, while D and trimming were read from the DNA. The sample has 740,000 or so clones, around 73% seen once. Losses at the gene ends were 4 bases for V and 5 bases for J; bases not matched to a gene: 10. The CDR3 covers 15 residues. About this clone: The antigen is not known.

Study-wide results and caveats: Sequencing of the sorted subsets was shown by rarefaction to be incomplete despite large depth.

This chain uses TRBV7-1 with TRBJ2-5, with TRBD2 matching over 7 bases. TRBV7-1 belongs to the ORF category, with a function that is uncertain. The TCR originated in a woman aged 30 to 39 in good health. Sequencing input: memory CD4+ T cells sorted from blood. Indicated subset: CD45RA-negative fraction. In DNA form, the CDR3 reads TGTGCCAGCAGCTTTGGGGGAGGGCCGATGGAGACCCAGTACTTC. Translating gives CASSFGGGPMETQYF.